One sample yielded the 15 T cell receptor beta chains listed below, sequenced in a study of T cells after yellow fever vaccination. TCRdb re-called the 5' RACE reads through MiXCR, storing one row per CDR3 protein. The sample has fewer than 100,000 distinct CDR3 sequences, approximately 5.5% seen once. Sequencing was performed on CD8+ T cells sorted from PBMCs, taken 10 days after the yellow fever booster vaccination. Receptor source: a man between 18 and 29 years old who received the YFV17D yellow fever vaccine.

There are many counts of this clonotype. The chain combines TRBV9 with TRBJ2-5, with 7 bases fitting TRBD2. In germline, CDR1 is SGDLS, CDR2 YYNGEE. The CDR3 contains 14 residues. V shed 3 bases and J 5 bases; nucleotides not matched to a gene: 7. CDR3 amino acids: CASSGAGSGETQYF. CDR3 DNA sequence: TGTGCCAGCAGCGGGGCCGGTAGCGGGGAGACCCAGTACTTC.

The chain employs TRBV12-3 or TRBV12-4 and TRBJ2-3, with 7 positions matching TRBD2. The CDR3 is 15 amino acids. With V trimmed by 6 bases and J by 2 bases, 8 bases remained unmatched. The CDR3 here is CASSPPSGYTDTQYF. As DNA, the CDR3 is TGTGCCAGCAGCCCCCCTAGCGGTTACACAGATACGCAGTATTTT.

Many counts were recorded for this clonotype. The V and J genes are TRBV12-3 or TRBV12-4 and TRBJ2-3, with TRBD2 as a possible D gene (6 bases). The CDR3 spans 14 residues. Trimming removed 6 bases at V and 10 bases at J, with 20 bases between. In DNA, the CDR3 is TGTGCCAGCAGCTACCGGGACTCTCAAGGACCGCAGTATTTT. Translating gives CASSYRDSQGPQYF.

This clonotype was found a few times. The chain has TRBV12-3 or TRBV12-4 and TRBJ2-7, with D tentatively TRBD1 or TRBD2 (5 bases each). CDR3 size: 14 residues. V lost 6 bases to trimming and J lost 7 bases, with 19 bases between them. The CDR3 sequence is CASSLISGTGEQYF. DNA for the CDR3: TGTGCCAGCAGCCTGATATCCGGGACGGGGGAGCAGTACTTC.

The CDR3 coding sequence is TGCAGCGCCGTTCCGGGACTAGGTCATATAGATACGCAGTATTTT. It codes for CSAVPGLGHIDTQYF. This chain connects TRBV29-1 to TRBJ2-3, with 8 bases that match TRBD2. With V trimmed by 7 bases and J by 5 bases, 14 bases remained unmatched. This CDR3 has 15 amino acids. Per germline, CDR1 SQVTM and CDR2 ANQGSEA.

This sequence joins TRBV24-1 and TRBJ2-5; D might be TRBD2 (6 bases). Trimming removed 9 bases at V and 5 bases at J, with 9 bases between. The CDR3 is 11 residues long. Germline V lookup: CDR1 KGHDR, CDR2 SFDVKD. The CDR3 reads CATGGGETQYF. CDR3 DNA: TGTGCCACCGGCGGAGGGGAGACCCAGTACTTC.

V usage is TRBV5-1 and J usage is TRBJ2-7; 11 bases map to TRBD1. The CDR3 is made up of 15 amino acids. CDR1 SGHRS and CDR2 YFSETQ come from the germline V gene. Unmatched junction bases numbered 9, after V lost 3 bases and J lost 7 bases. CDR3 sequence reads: CASSSPGQGAREQYF. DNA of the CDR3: TGCGCCAGCAGCTCCCCAGGACAGGGGGCGCGAGAGCAGTACTTC.

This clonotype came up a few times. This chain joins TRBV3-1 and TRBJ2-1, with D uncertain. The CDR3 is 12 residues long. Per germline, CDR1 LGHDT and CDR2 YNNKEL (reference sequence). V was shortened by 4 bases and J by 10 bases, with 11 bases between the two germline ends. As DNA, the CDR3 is TGTGCCAGCAGCCGAGTCCTAGGGGAGCAGTTCTTC. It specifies CASSRVLGEQFF.

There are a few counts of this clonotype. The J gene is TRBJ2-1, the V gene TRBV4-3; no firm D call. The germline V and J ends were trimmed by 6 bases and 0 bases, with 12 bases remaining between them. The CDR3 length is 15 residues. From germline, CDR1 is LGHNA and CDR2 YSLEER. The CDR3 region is CASRHDSSSYNEQFF. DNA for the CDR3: TGCGCCAGCAGACACGATTCTAGCTCCTACAATGAGCAGTTCTTC.

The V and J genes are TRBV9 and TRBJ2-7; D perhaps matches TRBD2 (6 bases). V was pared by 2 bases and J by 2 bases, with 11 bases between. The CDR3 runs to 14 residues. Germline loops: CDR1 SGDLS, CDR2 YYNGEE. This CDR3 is CASSVGRGAYEQYF. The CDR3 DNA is TGTGCCAGCAGCGTTGGGCGGGGAGCCTACGAGCAGTACTTC.

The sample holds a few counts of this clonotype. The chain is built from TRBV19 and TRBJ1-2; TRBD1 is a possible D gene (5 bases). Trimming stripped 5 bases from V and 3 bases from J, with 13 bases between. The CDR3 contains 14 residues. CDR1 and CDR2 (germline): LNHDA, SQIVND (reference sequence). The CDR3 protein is CASSPLPGDYGYTF. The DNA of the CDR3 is TGTGCCAGTAGTCCCCTTCCGGGGGACTATGGCTACACCTTC.

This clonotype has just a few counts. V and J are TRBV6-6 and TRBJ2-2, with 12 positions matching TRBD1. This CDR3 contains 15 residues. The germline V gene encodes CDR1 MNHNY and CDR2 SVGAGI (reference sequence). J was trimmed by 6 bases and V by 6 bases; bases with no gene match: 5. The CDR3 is CASRGQGAYPGELFF. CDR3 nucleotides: TGTGCCAGCAGGGGACAGGGGGCTTATCCCGGGGAGCTGTTTTTT.

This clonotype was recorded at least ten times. The CDR3 DNA follows: TGCGCCAGCAGTAAAGCTACTGGGGCCAACGTCCTGACTTTC. Translated: CASSKATGANVLTF. The chain couples TRBV4-1 to TRBJ2-6; D gene uncertain. CDR3 length: 14 residues. Trimming left V 6 bases short and J 2 bases short, with 8 bases between. In germline, CDR1 is MGHRA, CDR2 YSYEKL.

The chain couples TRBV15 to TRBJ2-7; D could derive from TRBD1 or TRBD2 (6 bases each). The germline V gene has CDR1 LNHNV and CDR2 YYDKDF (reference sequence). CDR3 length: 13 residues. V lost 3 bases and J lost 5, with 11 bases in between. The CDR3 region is CATSSRRGDEQYV. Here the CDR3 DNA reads TGTGCCACCAGCAGTCGAAGGGGGGACGAGCAGTACGTC.

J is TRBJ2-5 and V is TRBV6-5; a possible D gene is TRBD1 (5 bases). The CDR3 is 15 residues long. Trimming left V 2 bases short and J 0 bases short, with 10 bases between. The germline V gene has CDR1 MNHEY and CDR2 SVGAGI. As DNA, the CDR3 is TGTGCCAGCAGTTACAGTCAGGGTGACCAAGAGACCCAGTACTTC. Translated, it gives CASSYSQGDQETQYF.